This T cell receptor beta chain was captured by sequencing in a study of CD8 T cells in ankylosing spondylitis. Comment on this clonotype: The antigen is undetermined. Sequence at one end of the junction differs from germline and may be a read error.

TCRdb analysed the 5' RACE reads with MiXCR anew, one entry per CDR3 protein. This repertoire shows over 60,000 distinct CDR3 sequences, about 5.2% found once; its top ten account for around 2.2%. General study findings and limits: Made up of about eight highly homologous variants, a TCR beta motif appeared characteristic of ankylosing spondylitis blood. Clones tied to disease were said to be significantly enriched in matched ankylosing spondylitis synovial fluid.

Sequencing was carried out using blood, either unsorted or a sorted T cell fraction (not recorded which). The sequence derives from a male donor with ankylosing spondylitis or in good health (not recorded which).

DNA for the CDR3: TGTACCAGCAGTGAGGTGTGGGACGGGAACACTGAAGCTTTCTTT. Protein sequence: CTSSEVWDGNTEAFF. The J gene is TRBJ1-1, the V gene TRBV2, with D possibly matching TRBD1 (5 bases). CDR3 length: 15 amino acids. Looked up from germline, CDR1 is SNHLY and CDR2 is FYNNEI.